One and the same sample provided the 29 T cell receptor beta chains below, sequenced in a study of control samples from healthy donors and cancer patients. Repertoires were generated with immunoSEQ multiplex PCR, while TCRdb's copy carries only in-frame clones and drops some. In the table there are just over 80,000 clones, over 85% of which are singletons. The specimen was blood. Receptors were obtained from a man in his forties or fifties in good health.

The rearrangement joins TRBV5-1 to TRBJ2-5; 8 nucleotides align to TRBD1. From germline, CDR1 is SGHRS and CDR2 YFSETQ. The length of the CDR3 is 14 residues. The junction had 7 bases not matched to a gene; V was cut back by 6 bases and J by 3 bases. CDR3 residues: CASNSGQGKETQYF. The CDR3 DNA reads TGCGCCAGCAACTCTGGACAGGGAAAAGAGACCCAGTACTTC.

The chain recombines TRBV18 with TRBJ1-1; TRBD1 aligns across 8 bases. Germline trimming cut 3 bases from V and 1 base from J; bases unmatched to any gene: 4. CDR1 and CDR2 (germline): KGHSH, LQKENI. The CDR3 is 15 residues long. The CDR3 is CASSPMTGANTEAFF. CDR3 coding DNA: TGTGCCAGCTCACCGATGACAGGGGCGAACACTGAAGCTTTCTTT.

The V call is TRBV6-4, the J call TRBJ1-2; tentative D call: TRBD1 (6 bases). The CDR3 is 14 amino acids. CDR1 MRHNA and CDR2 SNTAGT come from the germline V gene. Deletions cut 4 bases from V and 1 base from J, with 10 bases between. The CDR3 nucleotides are TGTGCCAGCAGTGCCGAACAGGGTAACTATGGCTACACCTTC. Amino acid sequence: CASSAEQGNYGYTF.

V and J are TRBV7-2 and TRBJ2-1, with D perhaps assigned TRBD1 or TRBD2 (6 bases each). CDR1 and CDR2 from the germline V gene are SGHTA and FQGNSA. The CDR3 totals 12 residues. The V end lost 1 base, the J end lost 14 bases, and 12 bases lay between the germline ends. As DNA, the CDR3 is TGTGCCAGCAGCTTAGGGGGGCGGGGTAAGTTCTTC. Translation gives CASSLGGRGKFF.

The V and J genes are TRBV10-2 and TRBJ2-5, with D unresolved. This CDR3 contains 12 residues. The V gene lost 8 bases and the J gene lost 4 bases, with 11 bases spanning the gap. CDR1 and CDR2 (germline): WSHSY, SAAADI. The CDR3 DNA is TGCGCCAGCCTCAGTAGGTCAGAGACCCAGTACTTC. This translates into CASLSRSETQYF.

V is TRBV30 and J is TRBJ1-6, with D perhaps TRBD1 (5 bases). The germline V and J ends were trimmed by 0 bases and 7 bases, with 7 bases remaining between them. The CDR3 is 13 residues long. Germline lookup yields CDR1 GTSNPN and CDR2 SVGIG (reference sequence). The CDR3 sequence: CAWSVQANSPLHF. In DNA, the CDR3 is TGTGCCTGGAGTGTACAGGCCAATTCACCCCTCCACTTT.

This CDR3 reads CASSLNGANEKLFF. The CDR3 coding sequence is TGTGCCAGCAGTTTGAACGGAGCTAATGAAAAACTGTTTTTT. This chain links TRBV6-6 with TRBJ1-4; D is uncertain. From germline, CDR1 is MNHNY and CDR2 SVGAGI (reference sequence). Trimming removed 4 bases at V and 3 bases at J, with 9 bases between. This CDR3 region has 14 residues.

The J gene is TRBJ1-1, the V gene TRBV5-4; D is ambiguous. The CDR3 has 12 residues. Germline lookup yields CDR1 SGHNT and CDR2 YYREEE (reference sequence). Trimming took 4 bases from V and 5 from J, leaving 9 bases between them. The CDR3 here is CASSPGRTEAFF. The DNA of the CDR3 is TGTGCCAGCAGCCCTGGGAGGACTGAAGCTTTCTTT. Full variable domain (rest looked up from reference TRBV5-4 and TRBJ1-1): ETGVTQSPTHLIKTRGQQVTLRCSSQSGHNTVSWYQQALGQGPQFIFQYYREEENGRGNFPPRFSGLQFPNYSSELNVNALELDDSALYLCASSPGRTEAFFGQGTRLTVV.

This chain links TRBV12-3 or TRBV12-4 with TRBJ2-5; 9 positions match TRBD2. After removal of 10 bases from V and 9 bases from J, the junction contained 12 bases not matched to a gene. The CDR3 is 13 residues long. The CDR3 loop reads CAIKAGGAGAQYF. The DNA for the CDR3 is TGTGCCATCAAAGCGGGGGGCGCGGGGGCCCAGTACTTC.

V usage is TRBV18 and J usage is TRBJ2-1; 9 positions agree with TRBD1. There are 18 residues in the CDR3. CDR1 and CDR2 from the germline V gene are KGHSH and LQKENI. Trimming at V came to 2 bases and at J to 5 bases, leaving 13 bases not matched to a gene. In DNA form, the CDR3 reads TGTGCCAGCTCACCAAACACAGGGGGCGTCGGGGCGAACAATGAGCAGTTCTTC. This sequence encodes CASSPNTGGVGANNEQFF.

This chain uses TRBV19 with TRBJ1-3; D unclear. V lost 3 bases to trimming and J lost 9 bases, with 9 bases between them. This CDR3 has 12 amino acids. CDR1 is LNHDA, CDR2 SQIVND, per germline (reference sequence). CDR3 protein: CASSIYSSTIYF. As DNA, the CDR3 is TGTGCCAGTAGTATCTACAGCAGCACCATATATTTT.

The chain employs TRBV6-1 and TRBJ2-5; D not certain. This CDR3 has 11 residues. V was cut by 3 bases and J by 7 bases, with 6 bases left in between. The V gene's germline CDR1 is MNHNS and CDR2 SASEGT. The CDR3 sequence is CASSDPGTQYF. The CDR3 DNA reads TGTGCCAGCAGTGACCCGGGGACCCAGTACTTC.

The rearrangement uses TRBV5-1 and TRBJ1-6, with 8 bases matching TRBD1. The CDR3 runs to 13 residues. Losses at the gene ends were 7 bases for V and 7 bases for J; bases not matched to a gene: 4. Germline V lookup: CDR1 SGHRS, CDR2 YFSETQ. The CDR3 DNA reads TGCGCCAGCCCCCAGGGGGCAAATTCACCCCTCCACTTT. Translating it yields CASPQGANSPLHF.

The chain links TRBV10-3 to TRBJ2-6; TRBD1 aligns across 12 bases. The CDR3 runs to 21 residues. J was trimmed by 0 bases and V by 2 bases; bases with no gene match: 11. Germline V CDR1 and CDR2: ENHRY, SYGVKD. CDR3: CAISEAKVGQGALSGANVLTF. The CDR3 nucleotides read TGTGCCATCAGTGAGGCTAAAGTGGGACAGGGGGCTCTCTCTGGGGCCAACGTCCTGACTTTC.

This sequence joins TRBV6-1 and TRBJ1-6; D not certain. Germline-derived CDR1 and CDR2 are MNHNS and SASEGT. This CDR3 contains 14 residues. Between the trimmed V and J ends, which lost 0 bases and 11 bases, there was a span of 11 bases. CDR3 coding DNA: TGTGCCAGCAGTGAAGCGCTTCGGCAGGCACCCCTCCACTTT. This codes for CASSEALRQAPLHF.

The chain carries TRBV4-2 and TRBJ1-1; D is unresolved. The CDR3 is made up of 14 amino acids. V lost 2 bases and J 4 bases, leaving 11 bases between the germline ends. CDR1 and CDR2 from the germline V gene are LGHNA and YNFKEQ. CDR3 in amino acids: CASSQQNTVTEAFF. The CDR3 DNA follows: TGTGCCAGCAGCCAACAAAACACGGTCACTGAAGCTTTCTTT.

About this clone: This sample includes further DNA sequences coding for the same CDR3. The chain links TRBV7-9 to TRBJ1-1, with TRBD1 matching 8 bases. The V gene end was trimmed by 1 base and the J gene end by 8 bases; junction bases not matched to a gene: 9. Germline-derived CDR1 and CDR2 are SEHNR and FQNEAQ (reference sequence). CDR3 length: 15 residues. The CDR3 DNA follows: TGTGCCAGCAGCTTAGTAGGGCAGGGGGCGGGGGAAGCTTTCTTT. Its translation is CASSLVGQGAGEAFF. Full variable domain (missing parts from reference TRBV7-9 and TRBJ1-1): DTGVSQNPRHKITKRGQNVTFRCDPISEHNRLYWYRQTLGQGPEFLTYFQNEAQLEKSRLLSDRFSAERPKGSFSTLEIQRTEQGDSAMYLCASSLVGQGAGEAFFGQGTRLTVV.

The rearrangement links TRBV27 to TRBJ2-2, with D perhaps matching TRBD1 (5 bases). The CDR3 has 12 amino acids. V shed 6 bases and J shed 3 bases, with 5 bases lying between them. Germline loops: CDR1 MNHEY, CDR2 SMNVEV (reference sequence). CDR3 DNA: TGTGCCAGCAGAGGGGACACCGGGGAGCTGTTTTTT. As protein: CASRGDTGELFF.

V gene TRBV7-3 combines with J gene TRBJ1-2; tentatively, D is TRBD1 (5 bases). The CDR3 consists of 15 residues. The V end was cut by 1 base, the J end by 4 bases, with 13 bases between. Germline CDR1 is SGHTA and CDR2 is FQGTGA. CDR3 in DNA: TGTGCCAGCAGCTTAAGCCCAGGGCGGTCCTATGGCTACACCTTC. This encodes CASSLSPGRSYGYTF.

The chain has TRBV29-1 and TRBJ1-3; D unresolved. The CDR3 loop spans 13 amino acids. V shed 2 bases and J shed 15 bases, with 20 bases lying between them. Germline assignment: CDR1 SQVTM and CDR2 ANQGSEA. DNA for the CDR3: TGCAGCGTTGAAAAGGGCAGCCCGTTAATGCGATATTTT. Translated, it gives CSVEKGSPLMRYF.

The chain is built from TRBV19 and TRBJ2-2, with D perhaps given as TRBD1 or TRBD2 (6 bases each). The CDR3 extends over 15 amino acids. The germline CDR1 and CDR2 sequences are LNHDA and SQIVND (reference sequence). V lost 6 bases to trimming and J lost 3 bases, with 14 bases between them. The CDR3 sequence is CASSPGAIHTGELFF. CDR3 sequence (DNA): TGTGCCAGTAGCCCGGGGGCGATTCACACCGGGGAGCTGTTTTTT.

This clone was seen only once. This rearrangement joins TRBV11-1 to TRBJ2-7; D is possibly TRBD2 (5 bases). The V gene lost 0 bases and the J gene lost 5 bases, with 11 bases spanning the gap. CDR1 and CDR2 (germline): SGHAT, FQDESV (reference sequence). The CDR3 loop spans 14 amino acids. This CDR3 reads CASSLASPEDEQYF. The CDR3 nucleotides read TGTGCCAGCAGCTTAGCCTCGCCGGAGGACGAGCAGTACTTC.

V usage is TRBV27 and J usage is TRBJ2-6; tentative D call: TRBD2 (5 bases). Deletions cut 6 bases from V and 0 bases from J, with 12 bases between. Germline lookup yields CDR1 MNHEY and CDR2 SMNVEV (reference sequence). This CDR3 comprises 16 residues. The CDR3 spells CASRRPGISGANVLTF. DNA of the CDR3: TGTGCCAGCAGACGACCGGGGATCTCTGGGGCCAACGTCCTGACTTTC.

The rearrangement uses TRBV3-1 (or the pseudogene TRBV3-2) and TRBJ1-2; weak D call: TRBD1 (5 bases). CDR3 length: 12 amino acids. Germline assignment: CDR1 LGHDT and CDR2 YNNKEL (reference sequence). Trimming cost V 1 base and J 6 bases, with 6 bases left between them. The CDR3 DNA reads TGTGCCAGCAGCCAAGGGGGCCATGGCTACACCTTC. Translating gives CASSQGGHGYTF.

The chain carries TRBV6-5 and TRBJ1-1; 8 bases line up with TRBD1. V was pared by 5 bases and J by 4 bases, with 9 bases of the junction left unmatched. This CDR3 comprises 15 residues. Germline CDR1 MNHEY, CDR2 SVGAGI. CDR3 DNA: TGTGCCAGCAGTACTCTCAGGACAGGGACCACTGAAGCTTTCTTT. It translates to CASSTLRTGTTEAFF.

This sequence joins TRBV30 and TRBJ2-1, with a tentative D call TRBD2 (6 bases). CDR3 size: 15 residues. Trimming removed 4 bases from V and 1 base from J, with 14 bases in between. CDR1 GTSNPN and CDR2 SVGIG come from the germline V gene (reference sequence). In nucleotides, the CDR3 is TGTGCCTGGACAGCGGGTGTAGGGTCCTACAATGAGCAGTTCTTC. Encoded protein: CAWTAGVGSYNEQFF.

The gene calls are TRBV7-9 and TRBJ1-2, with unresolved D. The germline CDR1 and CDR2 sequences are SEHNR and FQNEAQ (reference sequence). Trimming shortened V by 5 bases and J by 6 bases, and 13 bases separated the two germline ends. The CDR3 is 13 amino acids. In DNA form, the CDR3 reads TGTGCCAGCAGCCCCCCCCGGAGGGATGGCTACACCTTC. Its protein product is CASSPPRRDGYTF.

The CDR3 sequence is CASSYSGGAETQYF. CDR3 nucleotides: TGTGCCAGCAGTTATAGCGGGGGAGCGGAGACCCAGTACTTC. The J gene is TRBJ2-5, the V gene TRBV6-5, with TRBD2 matching 9 bases. Unmatched junction bases numbered 4, after V lost 3 bases and J lost 5 bases. This CDR3 is built from 14 residues. In germline, CDR1 is MNHEY, CDR2 SVGAGI.

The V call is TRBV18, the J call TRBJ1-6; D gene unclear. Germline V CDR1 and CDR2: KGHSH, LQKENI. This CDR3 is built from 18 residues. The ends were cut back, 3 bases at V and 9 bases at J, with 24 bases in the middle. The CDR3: CASSPDGRAAFPASPLHF. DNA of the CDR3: TGTGCCAGCTCACCCGACGGTCGAGCGGCTTTCCCCGCTTCACCCCTCCACTTT.